This record covers a single T cell receptor beta chain. Its antigen is currently unknown. The sample carries other DNA sequences with the same CDR3. V lost 4 bases to trimming and J lost 6 bases; unmatched junction nucleotides: 2. Germline V lookup: CDR1 SGHDT, CDR2 YYEEEE. The CDR3 sequence is 12 residues long. These data originate in a study of cytomegalovirus exposure and HLA in healthy donors. Study-level background: From 190 million or so T cells, an earlier analysis saw approximately 110 million unique TCR beta sequences.

Overall study results and limits: A later analysis reportedly found that, within productive TCRs, an Asian-associated ancestry cluster had fewer N-insertions than the mean observed across the roughly 700 donors.

The PCR was carried out with 60 Vbeta primers and 13 Jbeta primers. Assay used: immunoSEQ multiplex PCR; TCRdb lists only in-frame clones, some missing. The table lists approximately 260,000 clones, about 93% of them singletons. The origin of this receptor is a girl under 10 years old in good health and CMV-seronegative. This rearrangement joins TRBV5-6 to TRBJ2-3, with 7 nucleotides matching TRBD2. Sequencing used PBMCs. CDR3 protein: CASSPGRDTQYF. In DNA form, the CDR3 reads TGTGCCAGCAGCCCCGGGAGGGATACGCAGTATTTT.